The clone carrying this T cell receptor beta chain has a handful of counts. As yet, its antigen is unknown. The data originate from a study of regulatory T cells in long-lasting Graves disease. Regarding the study as a whole: TCR diversity in persistent Graves' patients was below that of newly diagnosed ones.

Time point reported: newly diagnosed GD, antithyroid drugs for less than 3 months. RNA from PBMCs was the source of the TCR library. Arm-PCR of CDR3 regions and iRepertoire HTBI primers were used to build TCR beta libraries. TCRdb re-analysed the multiplex PCR reads in MiXCR, keeping a single row per CDR3 protein. The data hold over 350,000 distinct CDR3 sequences, with 14% observed a single time. These data also featured in a second study, about T cells in Graves' hyperthyroidism and ophthalmopathy. That investigation notes: An initial round of RT-PCR targeting the TCR CDR3 relied on the HTBI primer set.

The starting material was peripheral blood mononuclear cells (PBMCs), obtained at new diagnosis, from a patient treated with antithyroid drugs. This clonotype was obtained from a woman aged 50 to 60 with Graves disease.

DNA of the CDR3: TGCGCCAGCAGCCCACTAGCGGGAGTGCCAAACACCGGGGAGCTGTTTTTT. Amino acid sequence: CASSPLAGVPNTGELFF. The genes are TRBV5-1 and TRBJ2-2; 11 bases agree with TRBD2. The CDR3 runs 17 residues. From germline, CDR1 is SGHRS and CDR2 YFSETQ. V shed 4 bases and J 2 bases; nucleotides not matched to a gene: 7.